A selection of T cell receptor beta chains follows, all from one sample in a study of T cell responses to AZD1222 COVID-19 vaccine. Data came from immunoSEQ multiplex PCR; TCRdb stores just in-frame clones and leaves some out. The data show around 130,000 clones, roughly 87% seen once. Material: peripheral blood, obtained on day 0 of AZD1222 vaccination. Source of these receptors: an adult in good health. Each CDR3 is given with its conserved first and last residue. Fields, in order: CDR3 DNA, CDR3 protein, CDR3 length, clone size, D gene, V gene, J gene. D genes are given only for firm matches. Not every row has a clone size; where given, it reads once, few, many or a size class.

TGTGCCAGCGGGGGCAGGGAGGAACAGCCCCAGCATTTT	CASGGREEQPQHF	13	few	NA	TRBV28	TRBJ1-5
TGTGCCAGCAGAACAGGACAGATCTCTGGAAACACCATATATTTT	CASRTGQISGNTIYF	15	NA	NA	TRBV28	TRBJ1-3
TGTGCCAGCAGCCTTGGGACTTCCCCCGGAGGAAACACCATATATTTT	CASSLGTSPGGNTIYF	16	NA	NA	TRBV3-1/TRBV3-2	TRBJ1-3
TGTGCCAGCTCACCACCCCCTAGCAGGACCGCACCCCATCAGCCCCAGCATTTT	CASSPPPSRTAPHQPQHF	18	NA	NA	TRBV18	TRBJ1-5
TGTGCCAGCATACCAACAGGGCCGTGGGGTAGCACAGATACGCAGTATTTT	CASIPTGPWGSTDTQYF	17	NA	NA	TRBV2	TRBJ2-3
TGTGCCAGCAGTTTTGGGACAGGCACAGATACGCAGTATTTT	CASSFGTGTDTQYF	14	NA	TRBD1	TRBV27	TRBJ2-3
TGTGCCAGCAGCTTAGGGTTCACAGGGGAGCAGTTCTTC	CASSLGFTGEQFF	13	NA	NA	TRBV11-2	TRBJ2-1
TGTGCCAGTAGGGTTGTTTGGGGGGGGCAAACCAATGAGCAGTTCTTC	CASRVVWGGQTNEQFF	16	NA	NA	TRBV19	TRBJ2-1
TGTGCCAGCAGCGCTCGACAGGAAGATACGCAGTATTTT	CASSARQEDTQYF	13	NA	NA	TRBV7-2	TRBJ2-3
TGTGCCAGCAGCGAGGCCGGCGGGGGGGTCCAAGAGACCCAGTACTTC	CASSEAGGGVQETQYF	16	NA	TRBD2	TRBV9	TRBJ2-5
TGTGCCAGCAGTCGGGGACTAGATGAGCAGTTCTTC	CASSRGLDEQFF	12	NA	TRBD2	TRBV7-3	TRBJ2-1
TGTGCCAGCAGCTTAGCGGGGGCGGGCTCCTACAATGAGCAGTTCTTC	CASSLAGAGSYNEQFF	16	NA	NA	TRBV7-6	TRBJ2-1
TGTGCCAGCAGCCAAGGGGTCTCTAGCTCCTACGAGCAGTACTTC	CASSQGVSSSYEQYF	15	NA	NA	TRBV5-4	TRBJ2-7
TGTGCCAGCAGCCCCCGCTTAGAGACCCAGTACTTC	CASSPRLETQYF	12	NA	NA	TRBV7-2	TRBJ2-5
TGCGCCAGCAGTCCTAACAGGGACTCGATTTCACCCCTCCACTTT	CASSPNRDSISPLHF	15	NA	NA	TRBV5-1	TRBJ1-6
TGTGCCACCAGTGACCCCGGCGAGTATGGCTACACCTTC	CATSDPGEYGYTF	13	few	NA	TRBV24-1	TRBJ1-2
TGTGCCTGGAGGGCCCCCGGTCAGGGGGAAGTTAGTGGCTACACCTTC	CAWRAPGQGEVSGYTF	16	few	TRBD1	TRBV30	TRBJ1-2
TGTGCCAGCAGCGTAGGGTCCGGGGCTGGGACTGAAGCTTTCTTT	CASSVGSGAGTEAFF	15	NA	NA	TRBV9	TRBJ1-1
TGTGCCAGCAGTCTCCACTTCCGGGACTCCAAAAGGGGGGCCTACGAGCAGTACTTC	CASSLHFRDSKRGAYEQYF	19	NA	NA	TRBV27	TRBJ2-7
TGTGCCAGCAGCTTAGGAATCCCAACAACCGGGAGGGGCTATGGCTACACCTTC	CASSLGIPTTGRGYGYTF	18	NA	NA	TRBV7-9	TRBJ1-2
TGTGCCAGCAGTGGTTATAGCAGGGGGGATGGCTACACCTTC	CASSGYSRGDGYTF	14	NA	TRBD1	TRBV2	TRBJ1-2
TGTGCCAGCAGTCTCGACAGAACCCCAAAGAACAATGAGCAGTTCTTC	CASSLDRTPKNNEQFF	16	NA	NA	TRBV13	TRBJ2-1
TGCGCCAGCAGCCGACAGGATCTCTATGGCTACACCTTC	CASSRQDLYGYTF	13	NA	NA	TRBV5-1	TRBJ1-2
TGTGCCACCAGTGATCGGGACAGGGGGCCTTACAATGAGCAGTTCTTC	CATSDRDRGPYNEQFF	16	NA	TRBD1	TRBV24-1	TRBJ2-1
TGTGCCAGCAGCCTTAGCGGGGGAATGGCGGATACGCAGTATTTT	CASSLSGGMADTQYF	15	NA	TRBD2	TRBV7-7	TRBJ2-3
TGTGCCAGCAGCCAAGGGGGCGCCTACAATGAGCAGTTCTTC	CASSQGGAYNEQFF	14	NA	NA	TRBV3-1/TRBV3-2	TRBJ2-1
TGTGCCATCAGTGTACAGGGGGTCAATCAGCCCCAGCATTTT	CAISVQGVNQPQHF	14	NA	TRBD1	TRBV10-3	TRBJ1-5
TGTGCCAGCAGTGATATAGGCGGAGCCAGCACAGATACGCAGTATTTT	CASSDIGGASTDTQYF	16	once	NA	TRBV2	TRBJ2-3
TGTGCCAGCAGTGCCGGGACAGGGGGAGATACGCAGTATTTT	CASSAGTGGDTQYF	14	NA	TRBD1	TRBV2	TRBJ2-3
TGTGCCAGCAAACAGAGGACAGGGGTAAACTATGGCTACACCTTC	CASKQRTGVNYGYTF	15	few	TRBD1	TRBV27	TRBJ1-2
TGTGCCAGCAGTCGTCTCGACAGGGGTCTTCAAGAGACCCAGTACTTC	CASSRLDRGLQETQYF	16	NA	TRBD1	TRBV14	TRBJ2-5
TGTGCCAGCAGTCGCTCCTACGAGCAGTACTTC	CASSRSYEQYF	11	NA	NA	TRBV3-1/TRBV3-2	TRBJ2-7
TGTGCCAGCAGCCTCCCGGCTAGCGGGGGGGCACTCTGGGGCGGGGAGCTGTTTTTT	CASSLPASGGALWGGELFF	19	NA	TRBD2	TRBV5-5	TRBJ2-2
TGTGCCAGCGGCTGGGAGGGGGACCCTCGTAATTCACCCCTCCACTTT	CASGWEGDPRNSPLHF	16	NA	NA	TRBV28	TRBJ1-6
TGTGCCAGCAGCCCTAGGCTTGGACAGGGGGCCTACGAGCAGTACTTC	CASSPRLGQGAYEQYF	16	NA	TRBD1	TRBV7-2	TRBJ2-7
TGTGCCAGCAGTTATATAGGGACAGGGAATCAGCCCCAGCATTTT	CASSYIGTGNQPQHF	15	NA	TRBD1	TRBV6-2/TRBV6-3	TRBJ1-5
TGTGCCAGCAGCTTTGGGGTTCAATTTTCTGAAGCTTTCTTT	CASSFGVQFSEAFF	14	few	NA	TRBV11-1	TRBJ1-1
TGTGCCAGCAGCTTACCCCGCGGCAGGTTCAACAATGAGCAGTTCTTC	CASSLPRGRFNNEQFF	16	NA	NA	TRBV7-9	TRBJ2-1
TGTGCCAGCAGCCAAGTATCCGGGAACACCGGGGAGCTGTTTTTT	CASSQVSGNTGELFF	15	NA	NA	TRBV14	TRBJ2-2
TGTGCCAGCAGCCAAGGCGGGGGCGCCGGCTATGGCTACACCTTC	CASSQGGGAGYGYTF	15	NA	NA	TRBV3-1/TRBV3-2	TRBJ1-2
TGTGCCAGTACCGGTGGTAGCAATCAGCCCCAGCATTTT	CASTGGSNQPQHF	13	NA	NA	TRBV19	TRBJ1-5
TGCAGCGTGGGGGAGGGATACACCGGGGAGCTGTTTTTT	CSVGEGYTGELFF	13	NA	TRBD2	TRBV29-1	TRBJ2-2
TGCGCCAGCAGCTTGGGGGGACTAGCGGGGTCGGATACGCAGTATTTT	CASSLGGLAGSDTQYF	16	NA	TRBD2	TRBV5-1	TRBJ2-3
TGTGCCAGCAGCTTGGAAGTGGCCTACGAGCAGTACTTC	CASSLEVAYEQYF	13	NA	NA	TRBV5-8	TRBJ2-7
TGCGCCAGCAGCTACGGGACCTTAGCCAAAAACATTCAGTACTTC	CASSYGTLAKNIQYF	15	few	NA	TRBV5-1	TRBJ2-4
TGTGCCAGCAGTTTATCCCCACTAGCGGGGGGGCCGGGAGACTACAATGAGCAGTTCTTC	CASSLSPLAGGPGDYNEQFF	20	NA	TRBD2	TRBV27	TRBJ2-1
TGTGCCAGCAGCCCACTCGGGGCTCGAAACACCATATATTTT	CASSPLGARNTIYF	14	NA	NA	TRBV11-1	TRBJ1-3
TGTGCCAGCTCACCTGACAGGAGCTCTTATGGCTACACCTTC	CASSPDRSSYGYTF	14	once	NA	TRBV18	TRBJ1-2
TGTGCCAGCAGTTACTTGGCTAGCGGGGAAAGGCAGTATTTT	CASSYLASGERQYF	14	NA	TRBD2	TRBV6-5	TRBJ2-3
TGTGCCAGCAGCCAGACACAGGGAGGGCAGCCCCAGCATTTT	CASSQTQGGQPQHF	14	NA	NA	TRBV3-1/TRBV3-2	TRBJ1-5
TGTGCCAGCAGCAAACAGGGGAGGGAGGATCAGCCCCAGCATTTT	CASSKQGREDQPQHF	15	NA	TRBD1	TRBV6-2/TRBV6-3	TRBJ1-5
TGCGCCAGCAGTGAGTCTGGGCGAAACACCATATATTTT	CASSESGRNTIYF	13	NA	NA	TRBV10-2	TRBJ1-3